A single sample is the source of the 20 T cell receptor beta chains below, sequenced in a study of T cell responses to AZD1222 COVID-19 vaccine. The table came from immunoSEQ multiplex PCR; TCRdb's copy has only in-frame clones and leaves some out. The sample contains over 80,000 clones, approximately 90% of which appear only once. Sequences were derived from peripheral blood, sampled on day 0 of AZD1222 vaccination. Receptors were obtained from an adult in good health.

This clone was picked up one time. The rearrangement joins TRBV6-6 to TRBJ1-3, with D tentatively TRBD1 (5 bases). V was trimmed by 4 bases and J by 0 bases, leaving 13 bases between them. The CDR3 spans 16 residues. Per germline, CDR1 MNHNY and CDR2 SVGAGI (reference sequence). CDR3 nucleotide sequence: TGTGCCAGCAGTTCTACAACAGGCCCCTCTGGAAACACCATATATTTT. Its protein product is CASSSTTGPSGNTIYF.

This chain connects TRBV27 to TRBJ2-3; 9 bases align to TRBD2. The CDR3 is 15 residues long. CDR1 and CDR2 (germline): MNHEY, SMNVEV (reference sequence). V dropped 7 bases and J dropped 6; count of bases not matched to a gene: 11. CDR3 bases: TGTGCCAGCACCGAGGGGAGTAGCGGGAGTGATACGCAGTATTTT. Translated, it gives CASTEGSSGSDTQYF.

This chain connects TRBV10-1 to TRBJ1-5; possible D gene TRBD1, 5 bases. V was clipped by 7 bases and J by 5 bases, with 21 bases between them. Germline values: CDR1 WNHNN, CDR2 SYGVQD (reference sequence). CDR3 size: 16 residues. CDR3 sequence reads: CASMVPGTELDQPQHF. The CDR3 nucleotides are TGCGCCAGCATGGTACCCGGGACGGAGCTGGATCAGCCCCAGCATTTT.

This chain joins TRBV7-9 and TRBJ1-1; D ambiguous. V lost 9 bases to trimming and J lost 1 base, with 12 bases between them. Germline CDR1 reads SEHNR; CDR2 reads FQNEAQ (reference sequence). The CDR3 has 13 amino acids. The CDR3 bases are TGTGCCAGTCAACGGGAGACGAACACTGAAGCTTTCTTT. It translates to CASQRETNTEAFF.

The chain uses TRBV6-4 and TRBJ1-4, with D unresolved. The CDR3 is made up of 16 amino acids. Deletions cut 2 bases from V and 8 bases from J, with 18 bases between. Germline CDR1 is MRHNA and CDR2 is SNTAGT. The CDR3 protein is CASSDPARAGQEKLFF. The CDR3 region has the DNA TGTGCCAGCAGTGACCCCGCCCGGGCTGGCCAGGAAAAACTGTTTTTT.

The chain employs TRBV28 and TRBJ2-7; the D is unclear. Germline lookup yields CDR1 MDHEN and CDR2 SYDVKM. Trimming left V 7 bases short and J 4 bases short, with 14 bases between. The CDR3 loop spans 13 amino acids. CDR3 residues: CASTPPRGYEQYF. The CDR3 bases are TGTGCCAGCACGCCTCCCCGAGGTTACGAGCAGTACTTC.

The chain links TRBV20-1 to TRBJ2-2, with D tentatively TRBD2 (6 bases). Trimming shortened V by 3 bases and J by 7 bases, and 15 bases separated the two germline ends. CDR1 and CDR2 (germline): DFQATT, SNEGSKA (reference sequence). This CDR3 has 14 residues. The CDR3 region has the DNA TGCAGTGCTAGTCCCACGGGACTCGGCGGGGAGCTGTTTTTT. It is translated as CSASPTGLGGELFF.

This chain links TRBV6-5 with TRBJ2-1; D perhaps matches TRBD2 (7 bases). This CDR3 is built from 15 residues. Trimming removed 6 bases from V and 0 bases from J, with 12 bases in between. In germline, CDR1 is MNHEY, CDR2 SVGAGI. CDR3 sequence: CASSLRGGSYNEQFF. CDR3 sequence (DNA): TGTGCCAGCAGCCTAAGGGGGGGCTCCTACAATGAGCAGTTCTTC.

This chain links TRBV3-1 (or the pseudogene TRBV3-2) with TRBJ2-3; perhaps TRBD1 as D (6 bases). Trimming took off 4 bases at V and 3 bases at J, with 11 bases between the two ends. Germline V lookup: CDR1 LGHDT, CDR2 YNNKEL (reference sequence). The CDR3 extends over 14 amino acids. This chain's CDR3 is CASSREGGTDTQYF. CDR3 DNA: TGTGCCAGCAGCCGGGAAGGGGGAACAGATACGCAGTATTTT.

The chain combines TRBV5-1 with TRBJ1-3; 8 bases map to TRBD1. The junction had 1 base not matched to a gene; V was cut back by 4 bases and J by 1 base. Per germline, CDR1 SGHRS and CDR2 YFSETQ. The CDR3 is 14 residues long. Written as DNA, the CDR3 is TGCGCCAGCAGCACAGGGGGGTCTGGAAACACCATATATTTT. Residues: CASSTGGSGNTIYF.

This rearrangement joins TRBV14 to TRBJ2-7; 7 bases align to TRBD1. V was pared by 1 base and J by 4 bases, with 4 bases of the junction left unmatched. Germline assignment: CDR1 SGHDN and CDR2 FVKESK. This CDR3 has 14 residues. The CDR3 reads CASSQVAGGYEQYF. CDR3 DNA sequence: TGTGCCAGCAGCCAAGTGGCAGGGGGTTACGAGCAGTACTTC.

This chain joins TRBV4-3 and TRBJ2-7; 11 nucleotides align to TRBD2. V dropped 4 bases and J dropped 0; count of bases not matched to a gene: 17. Germline V gene lookup returns CDR1 LGHNA and CDR2 YSLEER. The CDR3 covers 20 residues. This chain's CDR3 is CASSLGLGQWTSGLSYEQYF. CDR3 DNA sequence: TGCGCCAGCAGCCTGGGACTCGGACAGTGGACTAGCGGGCTCTCCTACGAGCAGTACTTC.

This chain joins TRBV5-5 and TRBJ2-5, with D possibly being TRBD1 (6 bases). Germline CDR1 and CDR2: SGHKS and YYEKEE (reference sequence). V lost 4 bases and J lost 1, with 8 bases in between. The length of the CDR3 is 13 residues. The CDR3 loop is CASSRDIQETQYF. CDR3 in DNA: TGTGCCAGCAGCCGGGACATCCAAGAGACCCAGTACTTC.

The chain joins TRBV19 to TRBJ2-3, with unresolved D. The germline V gene encodes CDR1 LNHDA and CDR2 SQIVND (reference sequence). V shed 10 bases and J shed 2 bases, with 10 bases lying between them. The CDR3 runs to 12 residues. The CDR3 coding sequence is TGTGCCACCAGTAGGAACACAGATACGCAGTATTTT. This translates into CATSRNTDTQYF.

The chain recombines TRBV18 with TRBJ1-2; TRBD1 matches at 7 bases. CDR1 and CDR2 from the germline V gene are KGHSH and LQKENI. The V gene end was trimmed by 6 bases and the J gene end by 2 bases; junction bases not matched to a gene: 3. The CDR3 consists of 13 residues. CDR3 sequence: CASSPDRNYGYTF. Written as DNA, the CDR3 is TGTGCCAGCTCCCCGGACAGGAACTATGGCTACACCTTC. The entire variable domain, with the rest obtained from reference TRBV18 and TRBJ1-2, is as follows: NAGVMQNPRHLVRRRGQEARLRCSPMKGHSHVYWYRQLPEEGLKFMVYLQKENIIDESGMPKERFSAEFPKEGPSILRIQQVVRGDSAAYFCASSPDRNYGYTFGSGTRLTVV.

This chain uses TRBV19 with TRBJ1-1, with 7 bases matching TRBD1. The CDR3 loop spans 13 amino acids. From germline, CDR1 is LNHDA and CDR2 SQIVND (reference sequence). The V segment lost 5 bases and the J segment 3 bases; nucleotides outside the gene matches: 3. Here the CDR3 reads CASSPRGDTEAFF. The CDR3 DNA is TGTGCCAGTAGTCCCAGGGGGGACACTGAAGCTTTCTTT.

The rearrangement uses TRBV9 and TRBJ1-5; D ambiguous. Per the germline V gene, CDR1 is SGDLS and CDR2 is YYNGEE. V lost 0 bases and J 5 bases, leaving 6 bases between the germline ends. This CDR3 region has 13 residues. The CDR3 sequence: CASSVAPYQPQHF. CDR3 in DNA: TGTGCCAGCAGCGTAGCCCCCTATCAGCCCCAGCATTTT.

V and J are TRBV5-4 and TRBJ2-7; 14 bases fit TRBD2. Trimming cost V 4 bases and J 0 bases; bases outside gene matches: 6. CDR3 length equals 17 residues. Per germline, CDR1 SGHNT and CDR2 YYREEE (reference sequence). The CDR3 region has the DNA TGTGCCAGCAGCCTTCGACTAGCGGGAGGGAGCTCCTACGAGCAGTACTTC. It specifies CASSLRLAGGSSYEQYF. Using reference TRBV5-4 and TRBJ2-7 for the parts outside the CDR3, the full variable domain is ETGVTQSPTHLIKTRGQQVTLRCSSQSGHNTVSWYQQALGQGPQFIFQYYREEENGRGNFPPRFSGLQFPNYSSELNVNALELDDSALYLCASSLRLAGGSSYEQYFGPGTRLTVT.

V usage is TRBV3-1 (or the pseudogene TRBV3-2) and J usage is TRBJ2-2; maybe TRBD2 (5 bases). The germline V gene encodes CDR1 LGHDT and CDR2 YNNKEL (reference sequence). The V and J ends lost 1 base and 6 bases respectively, with 9 bases between them. The CDR3 sequence is 14 residues long. This CDR3 reads CASSQAGESGELFF. As DNA, the CDR3 is TGTGCCAGCAGCCAAGCTGGGGAGTCCGGGGAGCTGTTTTTT.

The chain couples TRBV12-5 to TRBJ1-5; D unclear. Germline V gene sequence: CDR1 LGHNT, CDR2 FRNRAP. The CDR3 has 13 residues. With 3 bases removed from V and 4 bases from J, the gap between germline ends came to 7 bases. The CDR3 region has the DNA TGTGCTAGTGGTTTCGACGGAAATCAGCCCCAGCATTTT. Translated: CASGFDGNQPQHF.